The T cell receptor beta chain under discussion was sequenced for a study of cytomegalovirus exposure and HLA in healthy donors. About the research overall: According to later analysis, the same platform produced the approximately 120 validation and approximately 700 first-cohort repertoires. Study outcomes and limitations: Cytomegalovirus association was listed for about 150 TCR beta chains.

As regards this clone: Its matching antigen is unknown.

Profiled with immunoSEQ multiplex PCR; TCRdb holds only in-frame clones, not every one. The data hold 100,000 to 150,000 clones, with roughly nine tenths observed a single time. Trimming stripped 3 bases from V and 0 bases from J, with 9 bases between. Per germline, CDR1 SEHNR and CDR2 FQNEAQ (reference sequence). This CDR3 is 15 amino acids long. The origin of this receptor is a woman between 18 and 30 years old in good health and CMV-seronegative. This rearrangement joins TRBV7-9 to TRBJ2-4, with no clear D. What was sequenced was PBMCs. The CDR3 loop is CASSFDLLAKNIQYF. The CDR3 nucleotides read TGTGCCAGCAGCTTCGATCTACTAGCCAAAAACATTCAGTACTTC. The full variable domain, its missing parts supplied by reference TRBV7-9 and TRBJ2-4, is DTGVSQNPRHKITKRGQNVTFRCDPISEHNRLYWYRQTLGQGPEFLTYFQNEAQLEKSRLLSDRFSAERPKGSFSTLEIQRTEQGDSAMYLCASSFDLLAKNIQYFGAGTRLSVL.